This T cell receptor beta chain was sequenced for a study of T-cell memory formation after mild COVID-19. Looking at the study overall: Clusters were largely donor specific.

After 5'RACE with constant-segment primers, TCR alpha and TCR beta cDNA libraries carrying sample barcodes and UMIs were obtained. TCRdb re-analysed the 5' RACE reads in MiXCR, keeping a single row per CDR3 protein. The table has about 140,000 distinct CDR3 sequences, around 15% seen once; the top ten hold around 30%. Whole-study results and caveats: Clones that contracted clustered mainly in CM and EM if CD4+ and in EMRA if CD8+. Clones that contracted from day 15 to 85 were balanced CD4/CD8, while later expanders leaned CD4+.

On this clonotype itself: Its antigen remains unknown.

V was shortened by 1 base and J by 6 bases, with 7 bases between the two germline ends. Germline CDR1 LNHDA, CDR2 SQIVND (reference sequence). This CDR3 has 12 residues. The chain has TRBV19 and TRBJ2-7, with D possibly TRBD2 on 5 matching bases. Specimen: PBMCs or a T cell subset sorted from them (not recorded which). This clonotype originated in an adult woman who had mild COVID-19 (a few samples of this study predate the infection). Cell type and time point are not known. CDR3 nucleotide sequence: TGTGCCAGTAGTATAGCGGCGGGCGAGCAGTACTTC. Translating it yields CASSIAAGEQYF.